One T cell receptor beta chain is described in this entry. These data originate in a study of blood T cell repertoires in COVID-19. On the study more broadly: Acute and convalescent COVID-19 specimens originated in the United States, Italy and Spain.

Looked up from germline, CDR1 is SGDLS and CDR2 is YYNGEE. V gave up 2 bases and J gave up 5 bases; unmatched junction bases: 6. This CDR3 is built from 14 residues. TCRdb's table, derived via immunoSEQ multiplex PCR, lists solely in-frame clones and lacks some. This table has about 20,000 clones, around 92% appearing once. The rearrangement uses TRBV9 and TRBJ2-5, with 7 bases fitting TRBD1. This TCR derives from a human donor in a cohort sampled during active COVID-19. The sequencing sample was made of peripheral blood. CDR3 DNA sequence: TGTGCCAGCAGCGTCACGACAGGGCACGAGACCCAGTACTTC. The encoded protein is CASSVTTGHETQYF.